One T cell receptor (beta chain) is described in this entry. In this sample, this clonotype turned up once. No cognate antigen has been identified for it. There are no base qualities to consult, and no much larger clone falls within one base. A single read counts as weak evidence. These data come from a study of T cell repertoires in cytomegalovirus infection (dated by TCRdb to the late 2010s). At the level of the whole study: Recently identified HLA-C-restricted CMV epitopes, whose presentation resists viral immunomodulation, were targeted by peptide stimulations together with well-studied HLA-B-restricted epitopes. Donor HLA type was relevant to the analysis, as public TCR beta signatures indicated carriage of CMV infection together with the matching HLA type.

From cysteine to phenylalanine, the CDR3 is 15 amino acids long. CDR3 DNA only is kept here, 45 bases in frame from base 1. The V end loses 2 bases and the J end loses 3 bases, and a stretch of 13 bases separates them. In the germline V gene, CDR1 corresponds to SGHRS and CDR2 to YFSETQ. The treatment or condition label of this sample denotes: in vitro stimulation with specific CMV peptide epitopes to enrich CMV-specific T cells. General conclusions and limits of the study: In both this cohort and an independent roughly 350-donor cohort, the cumulative frequency of public TCR beta family members distinguished carriers of CMV infection plus the relevant HLA type. In the ex vivo response, HLA-C-restricted CMV-specific TCR beta clonotypes were dominant, and in two of eight donors the single most frequent clonotype came from this HLA-C-restricted group.

The data were produced on an Illumina HiSeq 1500. TCRdb ran its own pipeline on the public reads, namely fastp trimming at Q25 and MiXCR clone calling, and kept in-frame beta chains. Each CDR3 protein gets just one entry, which takes the most common genes and DNA from the rows behind it. In all, the sample holds around 71,000 distinct CDR3 sequences, and around 42% of those were seen once. Approximately 93% of the sample is taken by the ten largest. The material was CD8+ T cells from cultured PBMCs, obtained from culture after CMV antigen stimulation. The V gene is TRBV5-1 and the J gene is TRBJ2-3; the D gene assignment is ambiguous. The source is a human donor in good health (CMV status not recorded). Some clones in this sample may be carry-over from other donors' samples. The CDR3 here reads CASSFGLHTTDTQYF. In nucleotides, the sequence is TGCGCCAGCAGCTTTGGGCTGCACACGACAGATACGCAGTATTTT.